These 26 T cell receptor beta chains were sequenced from one sample in a study of blood T cell repertoires in COVID-19 (dated by TCRdb to 2018 to 2021). The library came from the immunoSEQ multiplex PCR assay. TCRdb took over this immuneACCESS table, retaining in-frame rearrangements with V and J assigned. Such tables are incomplete; in checked studies, under half of the missing clones stem from an unresolved V gene, and the remainder is unexplained. Within this sample are roughly 300,000 clones, with 80% to 95% of them counted one time only. The biggest ten clones account for around 20% of the sample. Input material: PBMCs or T cells enriched from blood (not recorded which). The receptors were sampled from a young woman who had recovered from COVID-19.

The J gene is TRBJ2-1, the V gene TRBV7-2; D call uncertain. The CDR3 length is 12 residues. The V gene's germline CDR1 is SGHTA and CDR2 FQGNSA. With 5 bases removed from V and 10 bases from J, the gap between germline ends came to 12 bases. The DNA of the CDR3 is TGTGCCAGCAGCCTAGGCCCCAGGGAGCAGTTCTTC. Translating gives CASSLGPREQFF.

This sequence joins TRBV19 and TRBJ2-7; 9 positions match TRBD1. Per germline, CDR1 LNHDA and CDR2 SQIVND (reference sequence). V lost 5 bases to trimming and J lost 1 base; unmatched junction nucleotides: 6. The CDR3 has 15 amino acids. CDR3 loop: CASSVGQGMSYEQYF. In nucleotides, the CDR3 is TGTGCCAGTAGTGTAGGACAGGGGATGTCCTACGAGCAGTACTTC.

CDR3 coding DNA: TGTGCCAGCAGGACGGGACTTAGCTCCTACAATGAGCAGTTCTTC. It translates to CASRTGLSSYNEQFF. The chain is built from TRBV28 and TRBJ2-1, with D possibly being TRBD2 (6 bases). The V and J ends lost 6 bases and 0 bases respectively, with 12 bases between them. The CDR3 runs to 15 residues. Germline loops: CDR1 MDHEN, CDR2 SYDVKM.

For this clone: The junction shows a germline mismatch at one end, possibly a read error. The DNA of the CDR3 is TGTGCCAGCAGTTTAGACAACGGGATCTACCTCTTC. Its translation: CASSLDNGIYLF. The chain has TRBV28 and TRBJ1-2, with D uncertain. Germline V CDR1 and CDR2: MDHEN, SYDVKM. The CDR3 has 12 residues.

This chain connects TRBV6-5 to TRBJ1-2, with D unresolved. Deletions cut 6 bases from V and 2 bases from J, with 10 bases between. Per the germline V gene, CDR1 is MNHEY and CDR2 is SVGAGI. This CDR3 has 13 amino acids. The DNA of the CDR3 is TGTGCCAGCAGACCGGGTGACAACTATGGCTACACCTTC. Its translation is CASRPGDNYGYTF.

CDR3 bases: TGTGCCAGTCTGACAGGCCATGAAGCTTTCTTT. It encodes CASLTGHEAFF. This chain joins TRBV28 and TRBJ1-1; D possibly corresponds to TRBD1 (6 bases). The ends were cut back, 9 bases at V and 7 bases at J, with 12 bases in the middle. The CDR3 sequence is 11 residues long. The V gene's germline CDR1 is MDHEN and CDR2 SYDVKM.

The V gene is TRBV7-8, the J gene TRBJ2-3, with 9 bases lining up with TRBD2. Germline CDR1 is SGHVS and CDR2 is FQNEAQ. CDR3 length equals 15 residues. V was pared by 3 bases and J by 5 bases, with 6 bases of the junction left unmatched. This chain's CDR3 is CASSLGGRAKDTQYF. The CDR3 DNA reads as TGTGCCAGCAGCTTGGGCGGGAGGGCCAAAGATACGCAGTATTTT. The entire variable domain, with the rest obtained from reference TRBV7-8 and TRBJ2-3, is as follows: GAGVSQSPRYKVAKRGQDVALRCDPISGHVSLFWYQQALGQGPEFLTYFQNEAQLDKSGLPSDRFFAERPEGSVSTLKIQRTQQEDSAVYLCASSLGGRAKDTQYFGPGTRLTVL.

V is TRBV18 and J is TRBJ1-5; no clear D. V lost 6 bases and J lost 3, with 18 bases in between. Germline assignment: CDR1 KGHSH and CDR2 LQKENI. This CDR3 is 16 amino acids long. This chain's CDR3 is CASSPMGGMDNQPQHF. CDR3 DNA: TGTGCCAGCTCCCCCATGGGAGGGATGGACAATCAGCCCCAGCATTTT.

The chain has TRBV12-3 or TRBV12-4 and TRBJ1-1; no clear D gene. Trimming took off 4 bases at V and 5 bases at J, with 8 bases between the two ends. The CDR3 has 12 amino acids. This CDR3 reads CASSSHGTEAFF. The CDR3 nucleotides are TGTGCCAGCAGTTCCCACGGGACTGAAGCTTTCTTT.

The V gene is TRBV5-1, the J gene TRBJ1-1, with 9 bases lining up with TRBD1. The CDR3 runs 13 residues. CDR1 is SGHRS, CDR2 YFSETQ, per germline. J lost 11 bases, V lost 3 bases, and 8 bases had no gene match. The CDR3 DNA reads as TGCGCCAGCAGCTCGGGACAGGGTGCGGCTGCTTTCTTT. Residues: CASSSGQGAAAFF.

This clone was recorded a few times. The chain employs TRBV7-2 and TRBJ1-3; 9 bases are a match to TRBD1. The germline CDR1 and CDR2 sequences are SGHTA and FQGNSA. The CDR3 spans 15 residues. The V segment lost 1 base and the J segment 6 bases; nucleotides outside the gene matches: 4. The CDR3, as DNA: TGTGCCAGCAGCTTAGGGGGACAGGGCGCAAACACCATATATTTT. Translating it yields CASSLGGQGANTIYF.

This chain uses TRBV28 with TRBJ2-1; 7 positions agree with TRBD1. CDR3 length: 13 residues. CDR1 MDHEN and CDR2 SYDVKM come from the germline V gene. Trimming removed 7 bases from V and 8 bases from J; junction bases left unmatched: 8. CDR3 in DNA: TGTGCCAGCATCGGAGTACAGGGGCATGAGCAGTTCTTC. This gives the protein CASIGVQGHEQFF.

This clone was observed a single time. The chain employs TRBV28 and TRBJ2-7; 12 positions agree with TRBD2. Trimming took 2 bases from V and 4 from J; bases not matched to a gene: 9. CDR1 and CDR2 (germline): MDHEN, SYDVKM. The CDR3 has 17 residues. The CDR3 spells CASSLPPGGTSGYEQYF. DNA for the CDR3: TGTGCCAGCAGTTTACCCCCGGGGGGGACTAGCGGGTACGAGCAGTACTTC. Together with reference TRBV28 and TRBJ2-7, the CDR3 gives the full variable domain: DVKVTQSSRYLVKRTGEKVFLECVQDMDHENMFWYRQDPGLGLRLIYFSYDVKMKEKGDIPEGYSVSREKKERFSLILESASTNQTSMYLCASSLPPGGTSGYEQYFGPGTRLTVT.

The chain is built from TRBV28 and TRBJ1-1; D remains unclear. Trimming left V 8 bases short and J 0 bases short, with 10 bases between. The germline V gene encodes CDR1 MDHEN and CDR2 SYDVKM. The CDR3 covers 13 residues. The CDR3 region is CASSDTMNTEAFF. CDR3 DNA: TGTGCCAGCTCAGATACCATGAACACTGAAGCTTTCTTT.

V is TRBV11-2 and J is TRBJ2-7; 7 nucleotides match TRBD1. The germline gives CDR1 SGHAT, CDR2 FQNNGV. The CDR3 loop spans 14 amino acids. V gave up 5 bases and J gave up 7 bases; unmatched junction bases: 11. CDR3 protein: CASSPNRDSVEQYF. CDR3 coding DNA: TGTGCCAGCAGCCCTAACCGGGACAGCGTAGAGCAGTACTTC.

The CDR3 DNA reads as TGTGCCAGTAGTATCTTTGGGACTACTAGCAATCAGCCCCAGCATTTT. It encodes CASSIFGTTSNQPQHF. This chain uses TRBV19 with TRBJ1-5, with a possible D match to TRBD1 (5 bases). Germline V CDR1 and CDR2: LNHDA, SQIVND (reference sequence). The CDR3 loop spans 16 amino acids. Trimming stripped 3 bases from V and 0 bases from J, with 12 bases between. Full variable domain (remainder filled in from reference TRBV19 and TRBJ1-5): DGGITQSPKYLFRKEGQNVTLSCEQNLNHDAMYWYRQDPGQGLRLIYYSQIVNDFQKGDIAEGYSVSREKKESFPLTVTSAQKNPTAFYLCASSIFGTTSNQPQHFGDGTRLSIL.

The genes are TRBV6-5 and TRBJ1-2; D not certain. Germline V gives CDR1 MNHEY, CDR2 SVGAGI. Trimming cost V 5 bases and J 4 bases, with 17 bases left between them. The CDR3 spans 15 residues. The CDR3 sequence is CASSPSSGLIYGYTF. CDR3 DNA sequence: TGTGCCAGCAGTCCATCATCCGGGTTAATCTATGGCTACACCTTC.

The chain recombines TRBV3-1 (or the pseudogene TRBV3-2) with TRBJ1-1; D is undetermined. CDR1 and CDR2 (germline): LGHDT, YNNKEL (reference sequence). V lost 0 bases to trimming and J lost 4 bases, with 9 bases between them. This CDR3 region has 14 residues. CDR3: CASSQDQVGTEAFF. Here the CDR3 DNA reads TGTGCCAGCAGCCAAGATCAGGTAGGCACTGAAGCTTTCTTT.

The chain is built from TRBV28 and TRBJ2-5; TRBD2 agrees at 8 bases. CDR3 length: 12 residues. V gave up 10 bases and J gave up 5 bases; unmatched junction bases: 6. CDR1 is MDHEN and CDR2 is SYDVKM in the germline V gene. The CDR3 DNA reads TGTGCCATCGGGAGGGGGAGGGAGACCCAGTACTTC. This encodes CAIGRGRETQYF. The complete variable domain, with remaining parts taken from reference TRBV28 and TRBJ2-5, reads DVKVTQSSRYLVKRTGEKVFLECVQDMDHENMFWYRQDPGLGLRLIYFSYDVKMKEKGDIPEGYSVSREKKERFSLILESASTNQTSMYLCAIGRGRETQYFGPGTRLLVL.

This chain connects TRBV2 to TRBJ1-2; weak D call: TRBD1 (6 bases). The length of the CDR3 is 13 residues. V was trimmed by 5 bases and J by 5 bases, leaving 12 bases between them. CDR1 SNHLY and CDR2 FYNNEI come from the germline V gene. The CDR3 loop reads CASSQGSSYGYTF. The CDR3 coding sequence is TGTGCCAGCAGTCAGGGGAGTTCGTATGGCTACACCTTC.

The V gene is TRBV10-3, the J gene TRBJ2-7; TRBD1 might be the D (5 bases). The CDR3 sequence is 12 residues long. CDR1 ENHRY and CDR2 SYGVKD come from the germline V gene. Trimming removed 0 bases at V and 6 bases at J, with 6 bases between. The CDR3 here is CAISESRGEQYF. In DNA, the CDR3 is TGTGCCATCAGTGAGTCTAGGGGCGAGCAGTACTTC.

This chain connects TRBV9 to TRBJ1-4, with a weak D call TRBD1 (5 bases). V lost 0 bases, J lost 3 bases, and 12 bases lay in between. The CDR3 is 16 residues long. CDR1 is SGDLS and CDR2 is YYNGEE in the germline V gene. The CDR3, as DNA: TGTGCCAGCAGCGTAGGCGGGGGAACTCCTAATGAAAAACTGTTTTTT. It codes for CASSVGGGTPNEKLFF.

The chain is built from TRBV30 and TRBJ2-6; TRBD1 agrees at 9 bases. Per the germline V gene, CDR1 is GTSNPN and CDR2 is SVGIG (reference sequence). The CDR3 has 16 amino acids. V gave up 2 bases and J gave up 1 base; unmatched junction bases: 3. The CDR3 sequence: CAWSRDRVSGANVLTF. The CDR3 region has the DNA TGTGCCTGGAGTCGGGACAGGGTTTCTGGGGCCAACGTCCTGACTTTC.

The rearrangement uses TRBV30 and TRBJ1-5, with a possible D match to TRBD1 (6 bases). Trimming shortened V by 1 base and J by 3 bases, and 7 bases separated the two germline ends. The CDR3 has 13 amino acids. Germline assignment: CDR1 GTSNPN and CDR2 SVGIG (reference sequence). As DNA, the CDR3 is TGTGCCTGGAGTGACAGGGACAATCAGCCCCAGCATTTT. This sequence encodes CAWSDRDNQPQHF.

The chain employs TRBV11-2 and TRBJ1-2, with D perhaps TRBD1 (6 bases). V was cut by 4 bases and J by 5 bases, with 17 bases left in between. Germline lookup yields CDR1 SGHAT and CDR2 FQNNGV. This CDR3 contains 15 residues. In DNA, the CDR3 is TGTGCCAGCAGCTCGGGGGGGGCCCATACTTATGGCTACACCTTC. It encodes CASSSGGAHTYGYTF.

About this clone itself: Other DNA sequences in the sample encode the same CDR3. The chain is built from TRBV5-1 and TRBJ2-3; TRBD1 matches at 11 bases. CDR1 is SGHRS, CDR2 YFSETQ, per germline. V shed 2 bases and J 4 bases; nucleotides not matched to a gene: 3. This CDR3 comprises 15 residues. The CDR3 bases are TGCGCCAGCAGCTTAGGGACAGGGGGACCAGATACGCAGTATTTT. Its protein is CASSLGTGGPDTQYF.